The sequence of this T cell receptor (beta chain) was determined in a study of cytomegalovirus exposure and HLA in healthy donors. The study's findings and limits: Rarity marked most TCR sequences, yet some public TCRs occurred in many donors. HLA allele associations emerged for around 15,000 TCR beta sequences in a later analysis, at 0.05 false discovery rate. V- and J-gene trimming of TCR beta was linked (in a later analysis) to a missense DCLRE1C variant. Presence/absence analyses assumed roughly uniform sequencing depth across donors, which may not hold.

The PCR was carried out with 60 Vbeta primers and 13 Jbeta primers. Some clones are missing from TCRdb's copy, which holds only in-frame ones; the method was immunoSEQ multiplex PCR. Among some 150,000 clones, roughly 80% were seen once, and the ten largest hold 9.5% to 12%. As for this clone: Antigen specificity is unknown.

The CDR3 sequence is 16 residues long. J lost 5 bases, V lost 5 bases, and 10 bases had no gene match. The germline CDR1 and CDR2 sequences are SGHTA and FQGNSA. This TCR derives from a man aged 50 to 59 in good health and CMV-seropositive. Sequencing was performed on PBMCs. This chain uses TRBV7-2 with TRBJ2-1; 9 bases fit TRBD2. The CDR3 bases are TGTGCCAGCAGCCCGGGGGGCGGGGGGGCCCACAATGAGCAGTTCTTC. Protein sequence: CASSPGGGGAHNEQFF.